These 30 T cell receptor beta chains share one sample of origin, sequenced in a study of naive and memory T cell subsets. Which antigens these TCRs recognize remains unknown. The beta constant-region primer was an equimolar mix of two oligonucleotides covering TRBC1 and TRBC2. Ligated cDNA was amplified by four rounds of PCR with nested alpha and beta constant-region primers and SP2. TCRdb independently ran MiXCR on the UMI-ligation and nested PCR reads; one entry per CDR3 protein. The sample comprises around 83,000 distinct CDR3 sequences, about 11% of which are singletons, and over 0.11% rests with the top ten. Study-wide points: Possibly reflecting memory cells re-expressing CD45RA, a few larger clonotypes occurred in naive repertoires, especially CD8.

The sequenced sample was naive CD4+ T cells from blood. Receptor source: a human donor in good health.

The chain carries TRBV7-2 and TRBJ2-1; D might be TRBD1 or TRBD2, each matching 5 bases. This CDR3 contains 14 residues. CDR1 SGHTA and CDR2 FQGNSA come from the germline V gene. Deletions cut 10 bases from V and 7 bases from J, with 20 bases between. CDR3 residues: CATNEGGGKNEQFF. The CDR3 DNA reads as TGTGCCACAAATGAGGGTGGGGGAAAGAATGAGCAGTTCTTC.

A few counts support this clonotype. The rearrangement uses TRBV18 and TRBJ2-1; the D gene is possibly TRBD2 (6 bases). The CDR3 sequence is 15 residues long. Trimming shortened V by 5 bases and J by 9 bases, and 20 bases separated the two germline ends. In germline, CDR1 is KGHSH, CDR2 LQKENI. DNA for the CDR3: TGTGCCAGCTCATCCTCCGGGACTCTGGGCGGTGAGCAGTTCTTC. Its protein is CASSSSGTLGGEQFF. The variable domain in full, with the rest retrieved from reference TRBV18 and TRBJ2-1, is NAGVMQNPRHLVRRRGQEARLRCSPMKGHSHVYWYRQLPEEGLKFMVYLQKENIIDESGMPKERFSAEFPKEGPSILRIQQVVRGDSAAYFCASSSSGTLGGEQFFGPGTRLTVL.

The chain carries TRBV3-1 and TRBJ2-7; possibly TRBD2 for D (5 bases). V was shortened by 3 bases and J by 1 base, with 16 bases between the two germline ends. The length of the CDR3 is 16 residues. From germline, CDR1 is LGHDT and CDR2 YNNKEL (reference sequence). The CDR3: CASSQDSNGFSYEQYF. CDR3 DNA: TGTGCCAGCAGCCAGGACTCCAACGGTTTTTCCTACGAGCAGTACTTC.

The chain is built from TRBV6-1 and TRBJ2-6; D is undetermined. Germline lookup yields CDR1 MNHNS and CDR2 SASEGT. The CDR3 consists of 13 residues. Trimming took off 10 bases at V and 0 bases at J, with 7 bases between the two ends. The CDR3 loop is CATRYSGANVLTF. The CDR3 DNA reads TGTGCCACCCGGTACTCTGGGGCCAACGTCCTGACTTTC.

V and J are TRBV5-6 and TRBJ1-5; 7 bases map to TRBD1. Germline CDR1 SGHDT, CDR2 YYEEEE. The V segment lost 4 bases and the J segment 7 bases; nucleotides outside the gene matches: 11. CDR3 length equals 15 residues. CDR3 protein: CASSPRRGRGQPQHF. The CDR3 coding sequence is TGTGCCAGCAGCCCACGGAGGGGGCGCGGCCAGCCCCAGCATTTT.

This clonotype was counted many times. V gene TRBV20-1 combines with J gene TRBJ2-1; possible D gene TRBD2, 6 bases. Trimming left V 1 base short and J 6 bases short, with 10 bases between. The CDR3 is 13 amino acids. Germline CDR1 reads DFQATT; CDR2 reads SNEGSKA (reference sequence). In DNA, the CDR3 is TGCAGTGCTAGAGGAAGACTAGGCAATGAGCAGTTCTTC. Residues: CSARGRLGNEQFF.

The chain recombines TRBV7-8 with TRBJ1-5; weak D call: TRBD1 (6 bases). The CDR3 has 15 residues. V was trimmed by 5 bases and J by 5 bases, leaving 16 bases between them. Germline CDR1 is SGHVS and CDR2 is FQNEAQ. The CDR3: CASSLEGGRDQPQHF. The DNA of the CDR3 is TGTGCCAGCAGCCTCGAGGGGGGGCGCGATCAGCCCCAGCATTTT.

There are a few counts of this clonotype. The J gene is TRBJ2-2, the V gene TRBV2; no clear D gene. CDR3 size: 14 residues. CDR1 is SNHLY, CDR2 FYNNEI, per germline. V gave up 6 bases and J gave up 6 bases, with 14 bases separating them. The CDR3 nucleotides are TGTGCCAGCAGCGGACGGATTGGGGCCGGGGAGCTGTTTTTT. It is translated as CASSGRIGAGELFF.

Concerning this clonotype itself: Germline and junction disagree at one end, which may indicate a read error. The rearrangement joins TRBV7-2 to TRBJ2-7; unclear D gene. CDR1 SGHTA and CDR2 FQGNSA come from the germline V gene. This CDR3 has 14 amino acids. The CDR3 spells CAISLVRDSDEQYF. In DNA, the CDR3 is TGTGCCATCAGCTTAGTTAGGGATTCGGACGAGCAGTACTTC.

This clonotype was detected only a few times. This chain uses TRBV4-2 with TRBJ2-7; the D is unclear. V lost 0 bases to trimming and J lost 4 bases, with 13 bases between them. Germline-derived CDR1 and CDR2 are LGHNA and YNFKEQ. The CDR3 totals 15 residues. CDR3 in DNA: TGTGCCAGCAGCCAAGATAGTCGGCAGACATACGAGCAGTACTTC. Amino acids: CASSQDSRQTYEQYF.

The chain employs TRBV12-3 or TRBV12-4 and TRBJ2-1, with a possible D match to TRBD2 (6 bases). This CDR3 is 13 amino acids long. V was pared by 7 bases and J by 1 base, with 8 bases between. This chain's CDR3 is CASKRVSYNEQFF. CDR3 nucleotides: TGTGCCAGCAAGCGGGTATCCTACAATGAGCAGTTCTTC.

This clonotype has just a few counts. The rearrangement joins TRBV12-3 or TRBV12-4 to TRBJ2-7, with a possible D match to TRBD2 (5 bases). The CDR3 covers 12 residues. V lost 3 bases, J lost 3 bases, and 6 bases lay in between. For the CDR3, the DNA is TGTGCCAGCAGTTTTGACTACTACGAGCAGTACTTC. This codes for CASSFDYYEQYF.

This rearrangement joins TRBV7-2 to TRBJ1-1; 8 positions agree with TRBD1. V shed 5 bases, J shed 1 base, and the junction held 6 bases outside the gene matches. The germline V gene encodes CDR1 SGHTA and CDR2 FQGNSA. There are 15 residues in the CDR3. CDR3 loop: CASSGRTGKNTEAFF. CDR3 nucleotides: TGTGCCAGCAGCGGACGGACAGGGAAGAACACTGAAGCTTTCTTT. The full variable domain, with the rest looked up from reference TRBV7-2 and TRBJ1-1, is GAGVSQSPSNKVTEKGKDVELRCDPISGHTALYWYRQSLGQGLEFLIYFQGNSAPDKSGLPSDRFSAERTGGSVSTLTIQRTQQEDSAVYLCASSGRTGKNTEAFFGQGTRLTVV.

At least ten counts were recorded for this clonotype. The rearrangement links TRBV6-1 to TRBJ2-5; 13 bases are a match to TRBD2. CDR3 length: 17 residues. The V gene's germline CDR1 is MNHNS and CDR2 SASEGT. V lost 0 bases, J lost 5 bases, and 6 bases stayed unmatched. Written as DNA, the CDR3 is TGTGCCAGCAGTGAAGCGGTAGGGACTAGCGGGACTGAGACCCAGTACTTC. This translates into CASSEAVGTSGTETQYF.

With respect to this clonotype: A much larger clone is a single base away; this may be a read error. The CDR3 DNA follows: TGTGCCAGCAGCCCGCTACAGAGTGCCAAAAACATTCAGTACTTC. Residues: CASSPLQSAKNIQYF. This sequence joins TRBV3-1 and TRBJ2-4; D unresolved. This CDR3 is built from 15 residues. Looked up from germline, CDR1 is LGHDT and CDR2 is YNNKEL (reference sequence). V lost 4 bases and J lost 1, with 11 bases in between.

CDR3 loop: CASSRTSGNYEQFF. The CDR3 DNA sequence: TGTGCCAGCTCACGGACTAGCGGAAATTATGAGCAGTTCTTC. V gene TRBV18 combines with J gene TRBJ2-1, with 10 bases matching TRBD2. The CDR3 is 14 residues long. Germline V CDR1 and CDR2: KGHSH, LQKENI. J was trimmed by 8 bases and V by 4 bases; bases with no gene match: 5.

In its sample, this clonotype was seen many times. The chain is built from TRBV7-2 and TRBJ2-4, with TRBD2 matching 13 bases. Germline values: CDR1 SGHTA, CDR2 FQGNSA. V shed 3 bases and J 3 bases; nucleotides not matched to a gene: 8. This CDR3 comprises 18 residues. Written as DNA, the CDR3 is TGTGCCAGCAGCTTGGGCCCCGGGACTAGCGGGATCAAAAACATTCAGTACTTC. Translation gives CASSLGPGTSGIKNIQYF.

This clonotype was seen a handful of times. V usage is TRBV7-2 and J usage is TRBJ2-3; D perhaps matches TRBD2 (6 bases). From germline, CDR1 is SGHTA and CDR2 FQGNSA. The CDR3 totals 16 residues. Trimming removed 8 bases at V and 6 bases at J, with 24 bases between. The DNA for the CDR3 is TGTGCCAGCCGCAAATCCGGGACTCCCCGCGGGGATACGCAGTATTTT. Protein sequence: CASRKSGTPRGDTQYF.

This clonotype appeared a few times. The rearrangement links TRBV6-7 to TRBJ2-3, with a possible D match to TRBD2 (6 bases). Being an ORF, TRBV6-7 has a function that is uncertain. Trimming pared 7 bases from V and 3 bases from J, leaving 17 bases between. This CDR3 spans 15 amino acids. For the CDR3, the DNA is TGTGCCAGCAAAAGCGGGTGTCTTACGACAGATACGCAGTATTTT. This codes for CASKSGCLTTDTQYF.

The gene calls are TRBV11-2 and TRBJ2-6; D is unresolved. The CDR3 has 17 residues. Trimming removed 2 bases at V and 4 bases at J, with 15 bases between. Germline loops: CDR1 SGHAT, CDR2 FQNNGV. DNA of the CDR3: TGTGCCAGCAGCTTACCCAAACGATTTCTCGGGGCCAACGTCCTGACTTTC. Protein: CASSLPKRFLGANVLTF.

The chain combines TRBV7-9 with TRBJ2-1, with 14 bases aligning to TRBD2. V lost 5 bases and J lost 16; bases outside the gene matches: 10. This CDR3 is built from 14 residues. Germline assignment: CDR1 SEHNR and CDR2 FQNEAQ (reference sequence). The CDR3 loop is CASSQPGTSGGEFF. In DNA form, the CDR3 reads TGTGCCAGCAGCCAGCCCGGGACTAGCGGGGGCGAATTCTTC. The variable domain in full, completed from reference TRBV7-9 and TRBJ2-1, reads DTGVSQNPRHKITKRGQNVTFRCDPISEHNRLYWYRQTLGQGPEFLTYFQNEAQLEKSRLLSDRFSAERPKGSFSTLEIQRTEQGDSAMYLCASSQPGTSGGEFFGPGTRLTVL.

The rearrangement links TRBV7-9 to TRBJ1-2; D perhaps matches TRBD1 (6 bases). Trimming removed 5 bases at V and 4 bases at J, with 14 bases between. The length of the CDR3 is 14 residues. Germline lookup yields CDR1 SEHNR and CDR2 FQNEAQ (reference sequence). The CDR3 protein is CASSPTGLGYGYTF. Here the CDR3 DNA reads TGTGCCAGCAGCCCCACAGGGTTGGGCTATGGCTACACCTTC.

The chain links TRBV20-1 to TRBJ2-3; D may be TRBD2 (5 bases). Trimming removed 4 bases from V and 4 bases from J, with 18 bases in between. Germline V CDR1 and CDR2: DFQATT, SNEGSKA (reference sequence). The CDR3 spans 15 residues. For the CDR3, the DNA is TGCAGTGCTATTCAGCATGAGGGTTTTGCAGATACGCAGTATTTT. Translation: CSAIQHEGFADTQYF.

This clonotype was observed a few times. The chain couples TRBV12-3 or TRBV12-4 to TRBJ1-1; possible D gene TRBD1, 6 bases. This CDR3 comprises 15 residues. Trimming removed 5 bases from V and 0 bases from J, with 13 bases in between. CDR3 nucleotides: TGTGCCAGCAGTCCCCAGGGGACTATGAACACTGAAGCTTTCTTT. Protein: CASSPQGTMNTEAFF.

This clonotype was seen more than once but under ten times. The V gene is TRBV7-2, the J gene TRBJ1-1; D not resolved. The CDR3 totals 14 residues. V lost 6 bases, J lost 3 bases, and 14 bases lay in between. Germline lookup yields CDR1 SGHTA and CDR2 FQGNSA. CDR3 in DNA: TGTGCCAGCAGTCGAAAGGATGGGTACACTGAAGCTTTCTTT. Translated: CASSRKDGYTEAFF.

This clonotype has a single count. Here the CDR3 DNA reads TGTGCCAGCAGCTTTTCGGTAAGCGGCTACGAGCAGTACTTC. Translation gives CASSFSVSGYEQYF. The V call is TRBV7-9, the J call TRBJ2-7, with D possibly TRBD2 on 5 matching bases. V was shortened by 3 bases and J by 3 bases, with 12 bases between the two germline ends. The germline CDR1 and CDR2 sequences are SEHNR and FQNEAQ (reference sequence). The CDR3 totals 14 residues. Using reference TRBV7-9 and TRBJ2-7 for the parts outside the CDR3, the full variable domain is DTGVSQNPRHKITKRGQNVTFRCDPISEHNRLYWYRQTLGQGPEFLTYFQNEAQLEKSRLLSDRFSAERPKGSFSTLEIQRTEQGDSAMYLCASSFSVSGYEQYFGPGTRLTVT.

The chain couples TRBV20-1 to TRBJ2-7, with 7 bases lining up with TRBD2. This CDR3 contains 14 residues. With 0 bases clipped from V and 5 bases from J, the junction kept 7 bases outside the gene matches. Germline CDR1 DFQATT, CDR2 SNEGSKA (reference sequence). The DNA for the CDR3 is TGCAGTGCTAGAGAGGGTAGCGGGCTGAACGAGCAGTACTTC. Protein: CSAREGSGLNEQYF.

This clonotype was detected many times. The chain links TRBV19 to TRBJ2-3; D gene unclear. The germline V gene has CDR1 LNHDA and CDR2 SQIVND (reference sequence). V gave up 5 bases and J gave up 5 bases, with 17 bases separating them. The CDR3 is 15 amino acids. The CDR3 loop is CASSPYRTSGDTQYF. The CDR3 DNA reads as TGTGCCAGTAGTCCTTACCGGACCTCAGGAGATACGCAGTATTTT.

There are many counts of this clonotype. This chain links TRBV7-6 with TRBJ2-5, with D uncertain. From germline, CDR1 is SGHVS and CDR2 FNYEAQ. The V gene lost 5 bases and the J gene lost 2 bases, with 12 bases spanning the gap. The CDR3 is made up of 14 amino acids. CDR3 bases: TGTGCCAGCAGCCCGAGACGGCTACAAGAGACCCAGTACTTC. Protein sequence: CASSPRRLQETQYF. The full variable domain, with the rest looked up from reference TRBV7-6 and TRBJ2-5, is GAGVSQSPRYKVTKRGQDVALRCDPISGHVSLYWYRQALGQGPEFLTYFNYEAQQDKSGLPNDRFSAERPEGSISTLTIQRTEQRDSAMYRCASSPRRLQETQYFGPGTRLLVL.

V gene TRBV29-1 combines with J gene TRBJ1-1; D is possibly TRBD1 (6 bases). The CDR3 spans 15 residues. V lost 6 bases and J lost 0, with 17 bases in between. Germline CDR1 and CDR2: SQVTM and ANQGSEA. CDR3 protein: CSVHRESPMNTEAFF. The CDR3 DNA reads as TGCAGCGTCCACAGGGAGTCCCCTATGAACACTGAAGCTTTCTTT.